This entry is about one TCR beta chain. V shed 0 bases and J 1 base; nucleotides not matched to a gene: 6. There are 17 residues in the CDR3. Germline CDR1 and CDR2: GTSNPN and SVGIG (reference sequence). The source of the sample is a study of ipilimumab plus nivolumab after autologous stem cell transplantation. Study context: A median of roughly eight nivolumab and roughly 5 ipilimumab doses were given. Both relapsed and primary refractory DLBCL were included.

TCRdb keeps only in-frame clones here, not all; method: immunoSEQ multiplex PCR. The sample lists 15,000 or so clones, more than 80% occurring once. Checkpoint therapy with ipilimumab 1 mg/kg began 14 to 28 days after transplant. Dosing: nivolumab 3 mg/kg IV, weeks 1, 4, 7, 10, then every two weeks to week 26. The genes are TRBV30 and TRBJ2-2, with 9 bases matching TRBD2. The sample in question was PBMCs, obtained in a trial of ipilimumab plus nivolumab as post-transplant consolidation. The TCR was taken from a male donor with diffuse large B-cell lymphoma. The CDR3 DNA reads TGTGCCTGGAGTGTAGGGGGACTAGCTGAGAACACCGGGGAGCTGTTTTTT. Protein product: CAWSVGGLAENTGELFF. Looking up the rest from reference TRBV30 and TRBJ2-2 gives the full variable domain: SQTIHQWPATLVQPVGSPLSLECTVEGTSNPNLYWYRQAAGRGLQLLFYSVGIGQISSEVPQNLSASRPQDRQFILSSKKLLLSDSGFYLCAWSVGGLAENTGELFFGEGSRLTVL.